The entry below describes one T cell receptor (beta chain). Its target is unknown. The source of the sample is a study of T cells in localized non-small cell lung cancer. Study observations and caveats: Detection in adjacent lung was observed for a median around 50 of the top 100 tumor clones. In the blood, greater T cell density corresponded to longer overall survival.

V lost 3 bases, J lost 0 bases, and 13 bases lay in between. The V gene's germline CDR1 is SGHRS and CDR2 YFSETQ. The CDR3 sequence is 16 residues long. Profiled with immunoSEQ multiplex PCR; TCRdb holds only in-frame clones, not every one. The table shows tens of thousands of clones, with approximately 90% occurring only once. This receptor was identified in a female donor aged 60 or older with stage I lung adenocarcinoma. Sequences were derived from peripheral blood, sampled before any cancer treatment. This chain links TRBV5-1 with TRBJ1-3; the D gene is possibly TRBD1 (5 bases). The CDR3 is CASSWGPASSGNTIYF. DNA of the CDR3: TGCGCCAGCAGCTGGGGACCGGCAAGCTCTGGAAACACCATATATTTT.